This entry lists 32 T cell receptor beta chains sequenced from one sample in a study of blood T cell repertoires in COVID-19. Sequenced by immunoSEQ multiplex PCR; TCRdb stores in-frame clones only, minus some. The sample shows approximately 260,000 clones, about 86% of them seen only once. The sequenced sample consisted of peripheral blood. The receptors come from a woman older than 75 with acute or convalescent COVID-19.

CDR3 sequence (DNA): TGTGCCAGCAGCCCCCTGGGGGCAAGCAATGAAAAACTGTTTTTT. It codes for CASSPLGASNEKLFF. The genes are TRBV5-5 and TRBJ1-4, with D perhaps matching TRBD1 (6 bases). The germline gives CDR1 SGHKS, CDR2 YYEKEE (reference sequence). The V end lost 4 bases, the J end lost 5 bases, and 15 bases lay between the germline ends. This CDR3 comprises 15 residues. The full variable domain, its missing parts supplied by reference TRBV5-5 and TRBJ1-4, is DAGVTQSPTHLIKTRGQQVTLRCSPISGHKSVSWYQQVLGQGPQFIFQYYEKEERGRGNFPDRFSARQFPNYSSELNVNALLLGDSALYLCASSPLGASNEKLFFGSGTQLSVL.

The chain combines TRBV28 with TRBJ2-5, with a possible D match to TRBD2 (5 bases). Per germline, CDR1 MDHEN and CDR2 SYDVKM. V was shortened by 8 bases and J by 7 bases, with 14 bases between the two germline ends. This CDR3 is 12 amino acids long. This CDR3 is CASSGRRGTQYF. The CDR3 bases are TGTGCCAGCTCGGGAAGGCGAGGGACCCAGTACTTC.

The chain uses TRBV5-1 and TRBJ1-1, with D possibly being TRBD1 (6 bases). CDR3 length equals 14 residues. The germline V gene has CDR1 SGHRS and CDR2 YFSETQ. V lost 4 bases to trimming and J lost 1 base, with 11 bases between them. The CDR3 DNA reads TGCGCCAGCAGCCCTACGGACAGGAACACTGAAGCTTTCTTT. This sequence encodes CASSPTDRNTEAFF.

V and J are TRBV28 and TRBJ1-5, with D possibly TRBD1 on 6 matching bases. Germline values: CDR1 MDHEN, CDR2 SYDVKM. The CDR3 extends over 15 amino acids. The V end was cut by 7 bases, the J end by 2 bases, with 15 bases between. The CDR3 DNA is TGTGCCAGCACGCGTCAGGGGAGAGGCAATCAGCCCCAGCATTTT. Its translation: CASTRQGRGNQPQHF.

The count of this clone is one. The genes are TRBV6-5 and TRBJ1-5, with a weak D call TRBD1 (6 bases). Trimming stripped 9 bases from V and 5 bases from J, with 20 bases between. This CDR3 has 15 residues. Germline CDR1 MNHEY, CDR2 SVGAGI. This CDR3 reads CASSVQGLQDQPQHF. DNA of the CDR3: TGTGCCAGTAGCGTTCAGGGGTTGCAGGATCAGCCCCAGCATTTT.

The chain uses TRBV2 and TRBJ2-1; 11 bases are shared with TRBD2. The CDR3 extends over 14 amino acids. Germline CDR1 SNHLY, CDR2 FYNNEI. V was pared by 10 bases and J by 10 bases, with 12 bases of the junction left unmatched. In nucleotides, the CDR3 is TGTGCCACCAGAGTTAGCGGGGGGGCTGGAGAGCAGTTCTTC. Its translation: CATRVSGGAGEQFF.

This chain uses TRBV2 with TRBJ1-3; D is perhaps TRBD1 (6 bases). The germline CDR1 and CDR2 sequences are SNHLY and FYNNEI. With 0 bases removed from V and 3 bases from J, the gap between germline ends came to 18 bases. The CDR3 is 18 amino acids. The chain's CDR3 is CASSEAGGALDGGNTIYF. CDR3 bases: TGTGCCAGCAGTGAAGCTGGGGGGGCCTTAGATGGTGGAAACACCATATATTTT. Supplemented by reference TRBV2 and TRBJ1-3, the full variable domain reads EPEVTQTPSHQVTQMGQEVILRCVPISNHLYFYWYRQILGQKVEFLVSFYNNEISEKSEIFDDQFSVERPDGSNFTLKIRSTKLEDSAMYFCASSEAGGALDGGNTIYFGEGSWLTVV.

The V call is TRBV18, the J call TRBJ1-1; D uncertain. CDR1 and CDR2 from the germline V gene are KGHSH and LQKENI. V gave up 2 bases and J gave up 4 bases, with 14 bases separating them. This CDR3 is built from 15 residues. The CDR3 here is CASSPGQLMGTEAFF. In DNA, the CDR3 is TGTGCCAGCTCACCAGGGCAACTCATGGGCACTGAAGCTTTCTTT.

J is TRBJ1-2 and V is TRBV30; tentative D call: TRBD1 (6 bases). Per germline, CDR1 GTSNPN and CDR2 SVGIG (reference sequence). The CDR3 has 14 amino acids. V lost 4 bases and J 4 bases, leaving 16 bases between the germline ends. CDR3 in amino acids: CAWTLLDSVYGYTF. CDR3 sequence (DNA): TGTGCCTGGACCCTCCTGGACAGCGTCTATGGCTACACCTTC. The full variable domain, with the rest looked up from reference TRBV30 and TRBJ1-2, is SQTIHQWPATLVQPVGSPLSLECTVEGTSNPNLYWYRQAAGRGLQLLFYSVGIGQISSEVPQNLSASRPQDRQFILSSKKLLLSDSGFYLCAWTLLDSVYGYTFGSGTRLTVV.

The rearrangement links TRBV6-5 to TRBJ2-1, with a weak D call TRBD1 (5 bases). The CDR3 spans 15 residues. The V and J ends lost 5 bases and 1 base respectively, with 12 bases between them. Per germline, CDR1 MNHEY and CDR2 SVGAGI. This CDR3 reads CASSKKGMSYNEQFF. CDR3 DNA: TGTGCCAGCAGTAAGAAGGGGATGTCCTACAATGAGCAGTTCTTC.

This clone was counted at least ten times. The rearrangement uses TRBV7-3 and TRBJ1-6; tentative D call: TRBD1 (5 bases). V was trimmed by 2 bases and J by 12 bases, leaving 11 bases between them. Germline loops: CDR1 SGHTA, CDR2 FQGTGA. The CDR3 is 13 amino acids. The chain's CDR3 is CASSLGGQGPLHF. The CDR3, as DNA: TGTGCCAGCAGCTTAGGTGGCCAGGGACCCCTCCACTTT.

CDR3 protein: CASTGGYNQPQHF. In DNA, the CDR3 is TGCGCCAGTACCGGAGGGTACAATCAGCCCCAGCATTTT. This chain uses TRBV10-2 with TRBJ1-5; no firm D call. V was trimmed by 9 bases and J by 3 bases, leaving 12 bases between them. CDR3 length equals 13 residues. CDR1 WSHSY and CDR2 SAAADI come from the germline V gene.

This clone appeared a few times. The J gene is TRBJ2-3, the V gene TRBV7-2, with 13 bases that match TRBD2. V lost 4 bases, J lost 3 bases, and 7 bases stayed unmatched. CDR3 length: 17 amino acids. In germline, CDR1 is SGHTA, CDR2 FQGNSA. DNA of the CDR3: TGTGCCAGCAGCTACCCGGGACTAGCGGGGATTACAGATACGCAGTATTTT. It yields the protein CASSYPGLAGITDTQYF.

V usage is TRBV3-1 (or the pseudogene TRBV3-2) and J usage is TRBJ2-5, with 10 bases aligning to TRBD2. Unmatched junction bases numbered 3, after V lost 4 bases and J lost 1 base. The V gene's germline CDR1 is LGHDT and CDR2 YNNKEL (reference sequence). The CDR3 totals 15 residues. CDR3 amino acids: CASSLGLAAQETQYF. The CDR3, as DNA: TGTGCCAGCAGCCTCGGACTAGCGGCCCAAGAGACCCAGTACTTC.

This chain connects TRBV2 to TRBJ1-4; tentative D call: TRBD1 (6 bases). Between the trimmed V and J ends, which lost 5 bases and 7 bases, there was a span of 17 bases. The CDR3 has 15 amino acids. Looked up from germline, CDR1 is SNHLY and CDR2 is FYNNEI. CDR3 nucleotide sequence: TGTGCCAGCAGTCCCTTACAGGGTGGGGGTGAAAAACTGTTTTTT. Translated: CASSPLQGGGEKLFF. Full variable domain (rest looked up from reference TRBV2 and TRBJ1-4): EPEVTQTPSHQVTQMGQEVILRCVPISNHLYFYWYRQILGQKVEFLVSFYNNEISEKSEIFDDQFSVERPDGSNFTLKIRSTKLEDSAMYFCASSPLQGGGEKLFFGSGTQLSVL.

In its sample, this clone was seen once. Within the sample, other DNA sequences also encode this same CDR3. CDR3 coding DNA: TGTGCCAGCGGGGGGGGCAATCAGCCCCAGCATTTT. Its translation is CASGGGNQPQHF. This sequence joins TRBV28 and TRBJ1-5; possibly TRBD1 for D (5 bases). Germline-derived CDR1 and CDR2 are MDHEN and SYDVKM. Deletions cut 8 bases from V and 2 bases from J, with 7 bases between. This CDR3 has 12 amino acids.

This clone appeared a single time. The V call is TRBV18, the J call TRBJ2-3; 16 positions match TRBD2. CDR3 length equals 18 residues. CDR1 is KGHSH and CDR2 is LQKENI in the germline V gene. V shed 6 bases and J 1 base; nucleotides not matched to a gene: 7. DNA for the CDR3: TGTGCCAGCTCCCAGGGACTAGCGGGGGGGCAAGGCACAGATACGCAGTATTTT. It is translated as CASSQGLAGGQGTDTQYF.

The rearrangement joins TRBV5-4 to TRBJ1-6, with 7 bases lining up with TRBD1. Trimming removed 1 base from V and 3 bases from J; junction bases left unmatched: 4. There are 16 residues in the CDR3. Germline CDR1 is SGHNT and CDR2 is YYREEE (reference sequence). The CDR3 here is CASSLSGGSYNSPLHF. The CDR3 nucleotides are TGTGCCAGCAGCTTGTCAGGGGGGAGCTATAATTCACCCCTCCACTTT. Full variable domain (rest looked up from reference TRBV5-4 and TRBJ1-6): ETGVTQSPTHLIKTRGQQVTLRCSSQSGHNTVSWYQQALGQGPQFIFQYYREEENGRGNFPPRFSGLQFPNYSSELNVNALELDDSALYLCASSLSGGSYNSPLHFGNGTRLTVT.

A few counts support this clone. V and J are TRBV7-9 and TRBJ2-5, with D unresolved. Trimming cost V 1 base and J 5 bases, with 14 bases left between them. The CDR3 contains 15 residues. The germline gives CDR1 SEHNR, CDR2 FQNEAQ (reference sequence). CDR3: CASSLVVPHGETQYF. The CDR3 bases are TGTGCCAGCAGCTTAGTAGTCCCCCACGGGGAGACCCAGTACTTC.

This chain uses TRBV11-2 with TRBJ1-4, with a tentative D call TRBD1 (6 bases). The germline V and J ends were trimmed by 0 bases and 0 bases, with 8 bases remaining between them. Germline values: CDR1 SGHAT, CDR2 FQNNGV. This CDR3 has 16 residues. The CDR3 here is CASSLEGGATNEKLFF. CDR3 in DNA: TGTGCCAGCAGCTTAGAAGGGGGTGCAACTAATGAAAAACTGTTTTTT.

CDR3 bases: TGTGCCAGTAGTATAAACAGGGAGAACACTGAAGCTTTCTTT. This encodes CASSINRENTEAFF. This sequence joins TRBV19 and TRBJ1-1; possible D gene TRBD1, 6 bases. V was cut by 2 bases and J by 1 base, with 8 bases left in between. Per the germline V gene, CDR1 is LNHDA and CDR2 is SQIVND (reference sequence). This CDR3 has 14 residues.

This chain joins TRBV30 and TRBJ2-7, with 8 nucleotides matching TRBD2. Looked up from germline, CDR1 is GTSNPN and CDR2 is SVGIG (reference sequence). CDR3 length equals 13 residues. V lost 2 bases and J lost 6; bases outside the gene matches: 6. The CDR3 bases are TGTGCCTGGAGTCCGGGACTAGAATCCGAGCAGTACTTC. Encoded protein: CAWSPGLESEQYF.

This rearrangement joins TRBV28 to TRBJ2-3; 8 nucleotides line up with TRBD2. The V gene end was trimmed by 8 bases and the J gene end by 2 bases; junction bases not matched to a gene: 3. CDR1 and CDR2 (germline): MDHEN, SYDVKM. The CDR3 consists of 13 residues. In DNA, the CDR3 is TGTGCCAGCCTTAGCGGGAACACAGATACGCAGTATTTT. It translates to CASLSGNTDTQYF.

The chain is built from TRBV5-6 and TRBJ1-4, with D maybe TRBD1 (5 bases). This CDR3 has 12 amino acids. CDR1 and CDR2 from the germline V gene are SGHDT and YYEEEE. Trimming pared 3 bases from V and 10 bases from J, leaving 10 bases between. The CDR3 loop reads CASSSGSGKLFF. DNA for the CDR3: TGTGCCAGCAGCTCAGGGTCCGGAAAACTGTTTTTT.

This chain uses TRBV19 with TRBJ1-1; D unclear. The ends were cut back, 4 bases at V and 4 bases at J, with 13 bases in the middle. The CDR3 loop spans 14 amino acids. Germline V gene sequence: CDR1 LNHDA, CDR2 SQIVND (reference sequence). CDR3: CASSNDPRGTEAFF. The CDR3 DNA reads TGTGCCAGTAGTAACGACCCCCGGGGCACTGAAGCTTTCTTT.

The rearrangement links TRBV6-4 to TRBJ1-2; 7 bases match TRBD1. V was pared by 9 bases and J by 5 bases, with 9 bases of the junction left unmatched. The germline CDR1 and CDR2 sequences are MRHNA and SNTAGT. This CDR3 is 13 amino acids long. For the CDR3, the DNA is TGTGCCAGTCGCCGAGCAGGGGGTTATGGCTACACCTTC. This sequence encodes CASRRAGGYGYTF.

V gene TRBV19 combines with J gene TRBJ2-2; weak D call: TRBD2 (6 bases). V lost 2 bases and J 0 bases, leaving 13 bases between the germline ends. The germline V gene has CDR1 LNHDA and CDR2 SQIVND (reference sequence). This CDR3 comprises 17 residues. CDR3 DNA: TGTGCCAGTAGTATAAGTAGCGGATACGCGAACACCGGGGAGCTGTTTTTT. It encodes CASSISSGYANTGELFF.

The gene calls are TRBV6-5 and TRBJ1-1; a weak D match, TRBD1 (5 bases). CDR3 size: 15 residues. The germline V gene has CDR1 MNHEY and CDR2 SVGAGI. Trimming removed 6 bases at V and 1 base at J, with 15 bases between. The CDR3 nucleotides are TGTGCCAGCAGCCCGATCGGGGGAAAGAACACTGAAGCTTTCTTT. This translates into CASSPIGGKNTEAFF.

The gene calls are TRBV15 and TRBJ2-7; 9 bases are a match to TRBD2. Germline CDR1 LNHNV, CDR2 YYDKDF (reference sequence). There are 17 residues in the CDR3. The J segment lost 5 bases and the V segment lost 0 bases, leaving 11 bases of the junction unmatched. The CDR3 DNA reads TGTGCCACCAGCAGAGATTTTGTGGGGGTAGCGGGGGACGAGCAGTACTTC. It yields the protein CATSRDFVGVAGDEQYF. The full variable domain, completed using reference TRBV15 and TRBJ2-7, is DAMVIQNPRYQVTQFGKPVTLSCSQTLNHNVMYWYQQKSSQAPKLLFHYYDKDFNNEADTPDNFQSRRPNTSFCFLDIRSPGLGDTAMYLCATSRDFVGVAGDEQYFGPGTRLTVT.

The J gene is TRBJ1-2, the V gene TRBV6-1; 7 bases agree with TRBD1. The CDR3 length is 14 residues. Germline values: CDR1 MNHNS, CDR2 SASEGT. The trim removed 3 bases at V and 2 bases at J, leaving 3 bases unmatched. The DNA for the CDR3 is TGTGCCAGCAGTGAGACAGGGTCGAACTATGGCTACACCTTC. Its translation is CASSETGSNYGYTF.

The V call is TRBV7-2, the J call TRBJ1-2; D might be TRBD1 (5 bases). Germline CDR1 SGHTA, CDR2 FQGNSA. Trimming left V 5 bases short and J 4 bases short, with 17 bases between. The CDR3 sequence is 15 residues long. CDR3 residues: CASSPTGTSSYGYTF. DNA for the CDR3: TGTGCCAGCAGCCCCACGGGGACTTCAAGCTATGGCTACACCTTC.

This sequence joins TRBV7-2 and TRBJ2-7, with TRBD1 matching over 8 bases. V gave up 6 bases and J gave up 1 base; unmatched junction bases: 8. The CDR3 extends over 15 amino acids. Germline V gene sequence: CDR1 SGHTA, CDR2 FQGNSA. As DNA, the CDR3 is TGTGCCAGCAGTCGAGACAGGGGCGCTTCCTACGAGCAGTACTTC. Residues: CASSRDRGASYEQYF. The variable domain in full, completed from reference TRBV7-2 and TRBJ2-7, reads GAGVSQSPSNKVTEKGKDVELRCDPISGHTALYWYRQSLGQGLEFLIYFQGNSAPDKSGLPSDRFSAERTGGSVSTLTIQRTQQEDSAVYLCASSRDRGASYEQYFGPGTRLTVT.